This TCR beta chain stems from a study of T cells in localized non-small cell lung cancer. Findings and caveats of the study: The study found T cell clonality highest in uninvolved adjacent lung, above tumor. Adjacent lung tissue had a median about 57 of the top 100 clones found in the tumor. Sequencing, confined to only one tumor region, leaves heterogeneity possible. A denser population of T cells in blood accompanied longer overall survival.

The V and J ends lost 10 bases and 6 bases respectively, with 16 bases between them. The germline gives CDR1 MNHGY, CDR2 SAAAGT. The CDR3 is 13 amino acids. The table lists this clone with a few counts. The antigen remains unidentified. Measured with immunoSEQ multiplex PCR; TCRdb has only the in-frame clones, and not every one. The table lists roughly 2,700 clones, roughly 25% of them singletons. This rearrangement joins TRBV6-8 to TRBJ2-1; D remains ambiguous. The source of this sequence is a woman aged 40 to 75 with stage I lung adenocarcinoma. The sequencing used lung tumor tissue, collected before any cancer treatment. CDR3 sequence: CAIRSPSSNEQFF. The CDR3 nucleotides read TGTGCCATCAGGAGTCCGAGTAGCAATGAGCAGTTCTTC.